Listed here is a single TCR beta chain. The specificity of this receptor is unknown. Base qualities were left out, and no much larger clone turns up one base away. The data belong to a study of blood T cell repertoires in COVID-19 (dated by TCRdb to about 2020). With respect to the entire study: Samples covering the acute and convalescent phases of COVID-19 were provided by collaborators in the United States, Italy and Spain. Where available, HLA class I and class II types were obtained from metadata supplied by the sample provider rather than from assay-based typing. The samples were drawn from the first 160 participants of the ongoing ImmuneRACE study and from some 1,300 subjects provided by 6 global collaborators. The repertoires were released in a freely available public database intended as a resource for research on the immune response to SARS-CoV-2. The prospective study material was composed of cDNA or gDNA derived from T cells, B-cell-depleted T cells, or PBMCs. Subjects who had been exposed to COVID-19, were actively infected with it, or had recovered from it provided the deeply sampled blood TCRbeta repertoires that made up the dataset. Sample metadata almost always included a de-identified subject ID, COVID-19 status, age in years and sex.

Whole blood was collected in K2EDTA tubes by collaborating institutions according to the institutions' own protocols. For TCRbeta analysis, collaborators shipped samples in one of three forms: frozen whole blood, isolated PBMCs, or DNA extracted from either of those sample types. The investigation overall reported the following: The quantity of clinical and demographic metadata differed by source and by participant and was supplied without curation.

TCRbeta CDR3 regions were amplified from genomic DNA using the immunoSEQ Assay, a bias-controlled multiplex PCR. As for the authors' bioinformatics: The number of nucleated cells in each sample was estimated by amplification of reference gene primers within the assay. Sequence reads were collapsed and filtered to measure the absolute abundance of every unique TCRbeta CDR3 rearrangement. For each sample, productive Simpson clonality was calculated by taking the square root of Simpson's diversity index across productive rearrangements. The table comes from immuneACCESS by way of TCRdb, which keeps in-frame sequences with V and J called. Part of the clones is missing from these tables; in studies checked, under half for an unresolved V gene and the rest for unknown reasons. Clone size and V and J calls were adopted from that table, with D and trimming inferred from the DNA. The sample table records 25,000 to 35,000 clones; 90% of these occur just once. The biggest ten clones account for roughly 13% of the sample.

Looking up the germline V gene yields CDR1 KGHSH and CDR2 LQKENI. Spanning cysteine to phenylalanine, the CDR3 consists of 15 amino acids. Kept here is only the CDR3 DNA, which spans 45 bases and is read in frame from base 1. The V end gives up 4 bases and the J end 4 bases, leaving 9 bases in the junction not matched to a gene. The rearranged segments are TRBV18 and TRBJ1-2; 7 bases in the junction line up with TRBD1. Sequencing used peripheral blood. The clonotype originates from a human donor in a cohort sampled during active COVID-19. The CDR3 corresponds to CASSRAQGGSYGYTF. The DNA sequence reads TGTGCCAGCTCACGGGCTCAGGGGGGCTCCTATGGCTACACCTTC.